The clone carrying this TCR beta chain has a count of ten or more. Individual cDNA molecules had unique molecular identifiers attached to them by the library. TCRdb reanalysed the 5' RACE reads using MiXCR and keeps one entry per CDR3 protein. The table shows 150,000 or so distinct CDR3 sequences, with 4.1% occurring only once. The data belong to a study of human T cells and chemical hapten exposure. Sequencing started from total RNA isolated from unfractionated whole blood. Germline-derived CDR1 and CDR2 are SGHDT and YYEEEE. V lost 0 bases, J lost 4 bases, and 4 bases lay in between. CDR3 size: 12 residues.

The chain uses TRBV5-6 and TRBJ1-2; D unresolved. This TCR derives from a female donor in good health. CDR3 sequence reads: CASSLASYGYTF. The DNA for the CDR3 is TGTGCCAGCAGCTTGGCCAGCTATGGCTACACCTTC. Based on the CDR3 plus reference TRBV5-6 and TRBJ1-2, the full variable domain is DAGVTQSPTHLIKTRGQQVTLRCSPKSGHDTVSWYQQALGQGPQFIFQYYEEEERQRGNFPDRFSGHQFPNYSSELNVNALLLGDSALYLCASSLASYGYTFGSGTRLTVV.